One TCR beta chain is described in this entry. This clonotype was counted only a few times. Its antigen remains undetermined. Per-base quality was not reported, and no clone a single base away is much larger than it. Libraries were constructed by 5' RACE. Sequencing was carried out with an Illumina HiSeq 2000. Template switching introduced a universal primer binding site; the final cDNA contained a unique molecular identifier, enabling accurate counting of TCR cDNA molecules. Specific primers in the conserved constant-segment region were used to synthesize first-strand cDNA for the TCR alpha and beta chains. To control for contamination, each cDNA library was double barcoded with a SMART-Mk sample barcode plus Illumina barcodes. TruSeq adapter sequences along with Illumina sample barcodes were introduced in two successive PCR steps. Sequencing of the TCR alpha and beta cDNA libraries was done on the Illumina HiSeq platform using custom primers. The original methods were these. Unique molecular identifiers were extracted from raw reads with MiGEC, and CDR3 positions were determined with MiXCR. For each individual, recombination models were inferred using an EM algorithm with the repgenHMM and IGoR tools. Shared clonotypes were analyzed with the tcR package in R, and sharing was normalized by the product of cloneset sizes. Out-of-frame nonproductive sequences were analyzed to study raw recombination free of thymic and clonal selection effects. TCRdb ran its own pipeline on the public reads, namely fastp trimming at Q25 and MiXCR clone calling, and kept in-frame beta chains. Every CDR3 protein is listed once, alongside the most common genes and DNA of its rows. What appears here as the V and J calls and clone size reflects TCRdb's work, not the paper's. The sample has 460,000 or so distinct CDR3 sequences on record, 12% to 15% of them singletons. The ten largest make up 0.52% of the sample.

These data belong to a study of identical twins (dated by TCRdb to 2016 to 2018). Regarding the research as a whole: The study deep-sequenced TCR alpha and beta repertoires from monozygotic twins, unrelated adults of various ages and cord blood to test whether fetal clonotypes persist. To rule out contamination, replicate twin experiments were performed at different times with different library preparation protocols.

Only healthy Caucasian donors were included. Three pairs of female monozygotic twins, all aged roughly 18 to 29 years, were included in the twin cohort. CD4+ and CD8+ T cell populations were isolated with positive isolation kits from Invitrogen. The germline V gene supplies CDR1 MDHEN and CDR2 SYDVKM. There are 16 amino acids in the CDR3, from cysteine to phenylalanine inclusive. Just the 48-base CDR3 DNA is kept, in frame starting at base 1. Relative to germline, V is missing 1 base and J is missing 4 bases, with 4 bases of the junction outside any gene match. Results and caveats for the whole study, not just this receptor: Zero-insertion analyses could be partly confounded by invariant T cells such as MAIT and iNKT, although diverse VJ usage argued against such confounding for most clonotypes. In beta out-of-frame sequences, excess twin sharing was weaker, because having fewer shared sequences lowered the signal-to-noise ratio. Abundant cord blood beta clonotypes carried fewer insertions; young adult naive repertoires showed a weaker similar trend, while memory repertoires showed none. Because the same donors could not be followed over many years, the conclusions depended on cross-sectional statistical analysis. Compared with coincidental sharing between unrelated individuals, out-of-frame TCR alpha sequences shared between twins had an excess of sequences with low generation probability. Recombination models systematically underestimated out-of-frame TCR alpha sharing in monozygotic twins but agreed with sharing between unrelated individuals.

These same records also appear under a second study, on yellow fever vaccine responses in identical twins. As that second paper reports: According to the authors, the vaccine-induced T cell response in identical twins seemed to be partly convergent and partly specific to each individual. In the study, vaccine-responding T cell clones were precisely tracked in identical twins.

The clonotype comes from a woman aged 18 to 35 in good health. The sample taken for sequencing was CD4+ T cells sorted from blood. The rearranged chain carries TRBV28 and TRBJ2-1; 10 nucleotides in the junction match TRBD2. The CDR3 amino acid sequence is: CASSLSASGGYNEQFF. The DNA sequence is given as TGTGCCAGCAGTTTATCAGCTAGCGGGGGTTACAATGAGCAGTTCTTC.